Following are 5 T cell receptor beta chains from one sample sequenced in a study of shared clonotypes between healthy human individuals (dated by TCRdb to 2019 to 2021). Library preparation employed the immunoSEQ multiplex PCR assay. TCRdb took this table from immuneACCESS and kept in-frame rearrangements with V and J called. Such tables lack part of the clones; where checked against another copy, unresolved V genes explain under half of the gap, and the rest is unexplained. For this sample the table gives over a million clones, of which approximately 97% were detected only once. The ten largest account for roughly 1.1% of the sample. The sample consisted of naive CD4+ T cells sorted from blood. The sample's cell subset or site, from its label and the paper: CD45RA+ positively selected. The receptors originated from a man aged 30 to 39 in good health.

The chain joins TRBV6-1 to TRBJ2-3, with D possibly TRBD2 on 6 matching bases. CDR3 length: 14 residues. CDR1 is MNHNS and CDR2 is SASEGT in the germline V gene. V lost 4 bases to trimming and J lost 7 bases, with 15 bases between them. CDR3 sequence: CASSATEGLYTQYF. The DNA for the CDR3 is TGTGCCAGCAGTGCGACGGAGGGATTATATACGCAGTATTTT.

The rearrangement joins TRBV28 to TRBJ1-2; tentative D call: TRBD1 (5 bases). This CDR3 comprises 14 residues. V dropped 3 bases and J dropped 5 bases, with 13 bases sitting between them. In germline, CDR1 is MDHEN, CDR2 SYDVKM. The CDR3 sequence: CASSFPGNSYGYTF. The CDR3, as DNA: TGTGCCAGCAGTTTCCCAGGGAATAGTTATGGCTACACCTTC.

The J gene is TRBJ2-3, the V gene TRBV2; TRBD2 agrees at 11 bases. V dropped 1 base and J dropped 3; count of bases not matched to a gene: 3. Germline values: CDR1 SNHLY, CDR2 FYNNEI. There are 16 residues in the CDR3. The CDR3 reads CASSEVSGRATDTQYF. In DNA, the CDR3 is TGTGCCAGCAGTGAAGTTAGCGGGAGGGCAACAGATACGCAGTATTTT. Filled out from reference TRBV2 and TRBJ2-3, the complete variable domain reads EPEVTQTPSHQVTQMGQEVILRCVPISNHLYFYWYRQILGQKVEFLVSFYNNEISEKSEIFDDQFSVERPDGSNFTLKIRSTKLEDSAMYFCASSEVSGRATDTQYFGPGTRLTVL.

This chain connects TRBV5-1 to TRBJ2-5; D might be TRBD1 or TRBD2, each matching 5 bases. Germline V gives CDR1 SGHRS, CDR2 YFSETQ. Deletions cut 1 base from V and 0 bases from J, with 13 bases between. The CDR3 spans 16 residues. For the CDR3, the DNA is TGCGCCAGCAGCTTGCGGGGCTCCATGTACCAAGAGACCCAGTACTTC. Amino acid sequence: CASSLRGSMYQETQYF.

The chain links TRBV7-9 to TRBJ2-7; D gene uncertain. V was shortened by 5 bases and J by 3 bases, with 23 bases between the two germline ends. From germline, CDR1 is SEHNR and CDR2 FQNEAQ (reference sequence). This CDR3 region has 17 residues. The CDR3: CASSPFLSGPRGYEQYF. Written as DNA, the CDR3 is TGTGCCAGCAGCCCATTCCTGTCTGGCCCACGCGGCTACGAGCAGTACTTC. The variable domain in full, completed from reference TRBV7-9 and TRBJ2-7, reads DTGVSQNPRHKITKRGQNVTFRCDPISEHNRLYWYRQTLGQGPEFLTYFQNEAQLEKSRLLSDRFSAERPKGSFSTLEIQRTEQGDSAMYLCASSPFLSGPRGYEQYFGPGTRLTVT.